This T cell receptor (beta chain) came from a study of CD8+CD57+ T cells in acquired aplastic anemia. Genomic DNA acted as the template from which TCR beta VDJ combination and CDR3 sequence profiling were carried out. TCRdb processed the reads anew with MiXCR; each CDR3 protein has one entry. The table lists under 200,000 distinct CDR3 sequences, roughly 47% of them singletons, with around 0.96% in the top ten. The receptor was isolated from a human donor in good health. Sequences were obtained from sorted CD4+, CD8+, or CD8+CD57+ T cells (not recorded which) from PBMCs.

CDR3 sequence: CASTGTLLNTEAFF. DNA of the CDR3: TGTGCCAGCACAGGGACGTTATTGAACACTGAAGCTTTCTTT. This chain uses TRBV2 with TRBJ1-1; maybe TRBD1 (5 bases). CDR3 size: 14 residues. Germline-derived CDR1 and CDR2 are SNHLY and FYNNEI. Trimming removed 7 bases at V and 0 bases at J, with 12 bases between.